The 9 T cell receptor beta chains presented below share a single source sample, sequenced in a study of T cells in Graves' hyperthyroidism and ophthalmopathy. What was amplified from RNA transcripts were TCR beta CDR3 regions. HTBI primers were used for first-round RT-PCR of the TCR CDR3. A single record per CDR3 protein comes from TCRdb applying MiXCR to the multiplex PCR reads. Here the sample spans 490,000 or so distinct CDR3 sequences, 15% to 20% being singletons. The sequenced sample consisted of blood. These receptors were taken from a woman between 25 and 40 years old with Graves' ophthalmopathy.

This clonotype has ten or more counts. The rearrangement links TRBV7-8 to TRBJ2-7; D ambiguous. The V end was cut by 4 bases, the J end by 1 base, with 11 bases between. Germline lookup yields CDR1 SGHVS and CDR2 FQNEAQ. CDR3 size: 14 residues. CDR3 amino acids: CASSSPLGSYEQYF. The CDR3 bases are TGTGCCAGCAGCTCCCCATTGGGTTCCTACGAGCAGTACTTC.

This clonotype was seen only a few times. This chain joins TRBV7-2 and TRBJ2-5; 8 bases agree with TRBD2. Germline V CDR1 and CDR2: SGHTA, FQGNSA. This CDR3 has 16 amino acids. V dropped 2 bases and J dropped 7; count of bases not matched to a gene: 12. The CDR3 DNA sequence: TGTGCCAGCAGCTTAAGATGGCGGGAGGCCGAAGGGACCCAGTACTTC. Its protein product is CASSLRWREAEGTQYF.

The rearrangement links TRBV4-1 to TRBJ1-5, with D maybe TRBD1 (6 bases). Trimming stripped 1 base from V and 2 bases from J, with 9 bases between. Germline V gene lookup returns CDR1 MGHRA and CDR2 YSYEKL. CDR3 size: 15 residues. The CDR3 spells CASSQVRGGNQPQHF. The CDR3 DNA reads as TGCGCCAGCAGCCAAGTCAGGGGAGGCAATCAGCCCCAGCATTTT.

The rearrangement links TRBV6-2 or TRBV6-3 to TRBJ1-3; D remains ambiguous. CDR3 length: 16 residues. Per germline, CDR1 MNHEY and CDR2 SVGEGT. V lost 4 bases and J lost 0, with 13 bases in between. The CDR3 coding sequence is TGTGCCAGCAGTTGGGGTGACGGAACCTCTGGAAACACCATATATTTT. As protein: CASSWGDGTSGNTIYF.

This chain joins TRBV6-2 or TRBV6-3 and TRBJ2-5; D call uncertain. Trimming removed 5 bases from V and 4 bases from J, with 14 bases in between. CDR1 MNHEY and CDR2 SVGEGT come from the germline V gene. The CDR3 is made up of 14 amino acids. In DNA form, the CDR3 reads TGTGCCAGCAGTCAAAATCCCCCTGGAGAGACCCAGTACTTC. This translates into CASSQNPPGETQYF.

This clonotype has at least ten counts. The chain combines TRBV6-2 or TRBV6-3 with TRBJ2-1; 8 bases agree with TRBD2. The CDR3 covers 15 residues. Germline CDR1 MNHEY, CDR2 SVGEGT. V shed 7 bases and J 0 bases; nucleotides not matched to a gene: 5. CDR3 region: CASTPGLGSYNEQFF. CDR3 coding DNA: TGTGCCAGCACCCCGGGACTAGGCTCCTACAATGAGCAGTTCTTC.

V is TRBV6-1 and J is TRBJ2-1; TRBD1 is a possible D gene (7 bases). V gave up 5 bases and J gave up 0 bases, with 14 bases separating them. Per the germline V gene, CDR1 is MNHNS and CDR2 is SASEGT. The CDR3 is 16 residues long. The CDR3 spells CASSTQGGSSYNEQFF. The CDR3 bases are TGTGCCAGCAGTACCCAGGGGGGAAGCTCCTACAATGAGCAGTTCTTC.

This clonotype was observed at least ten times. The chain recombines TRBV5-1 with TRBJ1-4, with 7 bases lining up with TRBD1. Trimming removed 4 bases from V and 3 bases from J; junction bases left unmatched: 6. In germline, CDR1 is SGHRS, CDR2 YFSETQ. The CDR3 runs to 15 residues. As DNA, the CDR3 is TGCGCCAGCAGCGCGTACGGGACAGCTAATGAAAAACTGTTTTTT. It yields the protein CASSAYGTANEKLFF. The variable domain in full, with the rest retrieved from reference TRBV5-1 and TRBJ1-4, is KAGVTQTPRYLIKTRGQQVTLSCSPISGHRSVSWYQQTPGQGLQFLFEYFSETQRNKGNFPGRFSGRQFSNSRSEMNVSTLELGDSALYLCASSAYGTANEKLFFGSGTQLSVL.

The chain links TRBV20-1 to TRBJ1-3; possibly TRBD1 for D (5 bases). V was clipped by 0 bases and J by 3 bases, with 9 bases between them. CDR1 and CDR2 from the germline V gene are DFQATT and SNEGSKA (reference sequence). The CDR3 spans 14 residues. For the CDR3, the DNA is TGCAGTGCTAGAGATACGAGGGGTGGAAACACCATATATTTT. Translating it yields CSARDTRGGNTIYF.